What follows are 2 T cell receptor beta chains derived from one specimen sequenced in a study of response to subunit inactivated influenza vaccine (dated by TCRdb to between 2018 and 2020). Receptor amplification or capture employed RT-PCR. TCRdb records Illumina HiSeq 2500 as the sequencer. TCRdb's own reprocessing of the public reads used fastp at Q25 and MiXCR and kept productive beta chains. Entries that share a CDR3 protein sequence are merged under the most common genes and DNA. The sample records about 480,000 distinct CDR3 sequences, 11% of which are singletons. The ten largest clones add up to 12% of the sample. In the paper's terms, the time point label means: 45 to 50 days after influenza vaccine administration. The source material was PBMCs from blood, sampled 40 to 50 days after vaccination. The receptors here all came from a man aged 45-60 years who received an inactivated influenza vaccine. Donor details come from another sample of the same person, matched by shared clones.

In its sample, this clonotype was seen many times. V usage is TRBV7-2 and J usage is TRBJ2-7; D call uncertain. Trimming removed 1 base at V and 3 bases at J, with 10 bases between. The length of the CDR3 is 14 residues. The V gene's germline CDR1 is SGHTA and CDR2 FQGNSA. Written as DNA, the CDR3 is TGTGCCAGCAGCTTAGATGCTAACAGCTACGAGCAGTACTTC. Protein sequence: CASSLDANSYEQYF.

This clonotype was counted between two and nine times. CDR3 loop: CASSQAQGLETQYF. The CDR3 DNA sequence: TGCGCCAGCAGCCAAGCTCAGGGTTTGGAGACCCAGTACTTC. The chain recombines TRBV4-1 with TRBJ2-5, with D perhaps matching TRBD1 (5 bases). V dropped 1 base and J dropped 5 bases, with 11 bases sitting between them. Germline CDR1 is MGHRA and CDR2 is YSYEKL. This CDR3 has 14 amino acids.